This T cell receptor beta chain is drawn from a study of blood T cell repertoires in COVID-19. On the study more broadly: Italy, Spain and the United States were the sources of the convalescent and acute COVID-19 samples. In each case, the material was cDNA or gDNA derived from T cells, B-cell-depleted T cells, or PBMCs.

The CDR3 is made up of 18 amino acids. V was pared by 1 base and J by 5 bases, with 13 bases of the junction left unmatched. Germline CDR1 reads SGHVS; CDR2 reads FQNEAQ. As handled by the study authors: How many nucleated cells were present was estimated from reference gene primer amplification. Generated by immunoSEQ multiplex PCR, the TCRdb table keeps only in-frame clones and is missing some. V, J and clone size derive from that table, while D and trimming were established from the DNA sequence. The data show around 100,000 clones, 80% to 90% seen once. The clonotype was recovered from a human donor in a cohort sampled during active COVID-19. Source material: peripheral blood. The chain couples TRBV7-8 to TRBJ2-5; the match to TRBD2 covers 10 bases. CDR3 DNA: TGTGCCAGCAGCTTAGGACCGGCTAGCGGGAGCTCTTGGGAGACCCAGTACTTC. It codes for CASSLGPASGSSWETQYF. The full variable domain, rest sourced from reference TRBV7-8 and TRBJ2-5, is GAGVSQSPRYKVAKRGQDVALRCDPISGHVSLFWYQQALGQGPEFLTYFQNEAQLDKSGLPSDRFFAERPEGSVSTLKIQRTQQEDSAVYLCASSLGPASGSSWETQYFGPGTRLLVL.